Presented here are 8 T cell receptor beta chains from one specimen sequenced in a study of T cells in Graves' hyperthyroidism and ophthalmopathy. RNA transcripts were the template for amplifying TCR beta CDR3 regions. HTBI primers were used for first-round RT-PCR of the TCR CDR3. From the multiplex PCR reads, TCRdb called clonotypes with MiXCR, one entry per CDR3 protein. The sample records a few hundred thousand distinct CDR3 sequences, under 15% being singletons. The sample comprised blood. The source is a woman aged 25 to 39 with Graves' hyperthyroidism.

The V gene is TRBV24-1, the J gene TRBJ2-1, with D possibly being TRBD2 (5 bases). Per germline, CDR1 KGHDR and CDR2 SFDVKD. Trimming took off 9 bases at V and 5 bases at J, with 19 bases between the two ends. This CDR3 comprises 15 residues. The CDR3 nucleotides read TGTGCCACCCCTCTCTCCGACTACGCCGACAATGAGCAGTTCTTC. Protein: CATPLSDYADNEQFF.

This clonotype turned up a few times. CDR3 DNA sequence: TGTGCCAGCTCACCTTCCCCGTTGACCGGGGAGCTGTTTTTT. Protein: CASSPSPLTGELFF. The chain links TRBV18 to TRBJ2-2; D gene ambiguous. CDR1 and CDR2 (germline): KGHSH, LQKENI. This CDR3 region has 14 residues. V was cut by 3 bases and J by 5 bases, with 10 bases left in between.

This clonotype was counted between two and nine times. V gene TRBV29-1 combines with J gene TRBJ2-7; 12 bases fit TRBD2. This CDR3 is 16 amino acids long. J gave up 4 bases and V 1 base, and 8 bases lay outside the gene matches. The V gene's germline CDR1 is SQVTM and CDR2 ANQGSEA. This CDR3 reads CSVEGLAGVTPYEQYF. DNA for the CDR3: TGCAGCGTTGAAGGACTAGCGGGAGTCACTCCGTACGAGCAGTACTTC.

This clonotype was seen repeatedly, ten times or more. The chain uses TRBV5-1 and TRBJ2-1; D gene ambiguous. Per germline, CDR1 SGHRS and CDR2 YFSETQ. CDR3 length equals 13 residues. V lost 3 bases to trimming and J lost 7 bases, with 11 bases between them. CDR3 residues: CASSSPSGNEQFF. DNA for the CDR3: TGCGCCAGCAGCTCCCCATCCGGAAATGAGCAGTTCTTC.

The table lists this clonotype with many counts. The gene calls are TRBV30 and TRBJ2-7, with D maybe TRBD2 (6 bases). Looked up from germline, CDR1 is GTSNPN and CDR2 is SVGIG (reference sequence). This CDR3 region has 16 residues. With 1 base removed from V and 4 bases from J, the gap between germline ends came to 20 bases. The CDR3 nucleotides are TGTGCCTGGAGTGGTCCCCTCCGGGAGATGGCGTACGAGCAGTACTTC. This codes for CAWSGPLREMAYEQYF.

This clonotype came up a few times. The chain recombines TRBV7-2 with TRBJ2-7, with D uncertain. This CDR3 region has 14 residues. Trimming removed 1 base from V and 5 bases from J, with 12 bases in between. Germline loops: CDR1 SGHTA, CDR2 FQGNSA. CDR3 loop: CASSLEAGPDEQYF. The CDR3 DNA reads TGTGCCAGCAGCTTAGAGGCAGGTCCTGACGAGCAGTACTTC.

This clonotype was counted only a few times. The V gene is TRBV27, the J gene TRBJ1-2; 7 bases are shared with TRBD1. Germline V gene data show CDR1 as MNHEY and CDR2 as SMNVEV (reference sequence). The CDR3 is 14 residues long. Trimming cost V 0 bases and J 2 bases; bases outside gene matches: 0. The CDR3 coding sequence is TGTGCCAGCAGTTTATCGGGACAGAACTATGGCTACACCTTC. It translates to CASSLSGQNYGYTF.

CDR3 DNA sequence: TGCAGTGCTAGAGATACCCTTAGGCACTCCTACAATGAGCAGTTCTTC. This gives the protein CSARDTLRHSYNEQFF. The chain has TRBV20-1 and TRBJ2-1, with D hard to call. The CDR3 is 16 amino acids. Germline CDR1 and CDR2: DFQATT and SNEGSKA (reference sequence). V dropped 0 bases and J dropped 0 bases, with 12 bases sitting between them.